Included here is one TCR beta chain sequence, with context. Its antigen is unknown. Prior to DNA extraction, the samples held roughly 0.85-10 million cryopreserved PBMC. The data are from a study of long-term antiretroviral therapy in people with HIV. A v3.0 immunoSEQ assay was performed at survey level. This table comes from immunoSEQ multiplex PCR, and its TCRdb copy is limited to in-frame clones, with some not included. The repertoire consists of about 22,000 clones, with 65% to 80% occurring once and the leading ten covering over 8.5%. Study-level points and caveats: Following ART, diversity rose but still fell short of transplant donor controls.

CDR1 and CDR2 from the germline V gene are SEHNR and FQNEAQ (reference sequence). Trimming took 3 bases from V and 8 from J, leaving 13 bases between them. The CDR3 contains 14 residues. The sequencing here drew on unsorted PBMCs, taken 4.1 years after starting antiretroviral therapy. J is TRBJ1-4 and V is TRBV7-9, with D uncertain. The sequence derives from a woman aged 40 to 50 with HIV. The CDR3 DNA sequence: TGTGCCAGCAGCTTGGGAGGTGTTCGGGAAAAACTGTTTTTT. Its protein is CASSLGGVREKLFF.